This TCR beta chain was captured in a study of T cell changes during pregnancy in multiple sclerosis. Germline V CDR1 and CDR2: SGHRS, YFSETQ. The CDR3 covers 16 residues. V dropped 4 bases and J dropped 5; count of bases not matched to a gene: 13. Profiling relied on immunoSEQ multiplex PCR, and the TCRdb table lists in-frame clones only, not all of them. The table has about 79,000 clones, over 85% seen once. The chain is built from TRBV5-1 and TRBJ2-5, with 8 positions matching TRBD1. The source is a female donor in good health, enrolled as a control in a pregnancy study. This sample comprised peripheral blood, obtained in the second trimester of pregnancy. The CDR3 sequence: CASSTSGGVAGETQYF. The CDR3 coding sequence is TGCGCCAGCAGCACTTCAGGGGGCGTCGCGGGGGAGACCCAGTACTTC.